The 27 T cell receptor beta chains listed next were all sequenced from one sample in a study of blood T cells in healthy people across ages. A J-beta primer mix and a sample-barcoded 5' primer were used in a second PCR of about 7 to 12 cycles. A single record per CDR3 protein comes from TCRdb applying MiXCR to the 5' RACE reads. The table lists more than 1,400,000 distinct CDR3 sequences, approximately 42% of them singletons. Material: blood. All receptors derive from a woman between 18 and 29 years old in good health.

This clonotype has more than one count but fewer than ten. The J gene is TRBJ2-3, the V gene TRBV4-1; no clear D. The V end lost 0 bases, the J end lost 6 bases, and 7 bases lay between the germline ends. Germline CDR1 MGHRA, CDR2 YSYEKL. This CDR3 contains 13 residues. This chain's CDR3 is CASSQEDDDTQYF. CDR3 coding DNA: TGCGCCAGCAGCCAAGAGGACGACGATACGCAGTATTTT.

This chain joins TRBV20-1 and TRBJ2-4; TRBD1 aligns across 9 bases. The V gene's germline CDR1 is DFQATT and CDR2 SNEGSKA (reference sequence). V was clipped by 0 bases and J by 13 bases; unmatched bases: 7. CDR3 length equals 13 residues. CDR3 DNA sequence: TGCAGTGCTAGAGACGGACAGGGGAAAGAGCAGTACTTC. Its protein product is CSARDGQGKEQYF.

This chain connects TRBV7-9 to TRBJ1-2, with D possibly TRBD1 on 5 matching bases. Germline CDR1 reads SEHNR; CDR2 reads FQNEAQ (reference sequence). The CDR3 runs to 13 residues. Trimming took 11 bases from V and 2 from J, leaving 15 bases between them. As DNA, the CDR3 is TGTGCCGTCCGGGGCTCCAGAAACTATGGCTACACCTTC. Residues: CAVRGSRNYGYTF. The complete variable domain, with remaining parts taken from reference TRBV7-9 and TRBJ1-2, reads DTGVSQNPRHKITKRGQNVTFRCDPISEHNRLYWYRQTLGQGPEFLTYFQNEAQLEKSRLLSDRFSAERPKGSFSTLEIQRTEQGDSAMYLCAVRGSRNYGYTFGSGTRLTVV.

V usage is TRBV5-1 and J usage is TRBJ2-7, with 8 bases aligning to TRBD1. CDR3 size: 15 residues. Looked up from germline, CDR1 is SGHRS and CDR2 is YFSETQ. J was trimmed by 3 bases and V by 4 bases; bases with no gene match: 9. CDR3 in DNA: TGCGCCAGCAGCCTGGGACAGGTATTAGGCTACGAGCAGTACTTC. This sequence encodes CASSLGQVLGYEQYF.

The V call is TRBV12-3 or TRBV12-4, the J call TRBJ1-2; TRBD1 aligns across 8 bases. This CDR3 is built from 14 residues. V was pared by 6 bases and J by 7 bases, with 10 bases of the junction left unmatched. CDR3 sequence (DNA): TGTGCCAGCAGCCGGGGACAGGAATTCGTTGGCTACACCTTC. Translation gives CASSRGQEFVGYTF.

Only a few counts were recorded for this clonotype. The V call is TRBV5-1, the J call TRBJ1-6, with D perhaps matching TRBD1 (6 bases). V was pared by 8 bases and J by 9 bases, with 24 bases between. From germline, CDR1 is SGHRS and CDR2 YFSETQ. This CDR3 is 16 amino acids long. CDR3 protein: CASPEPPTGHLSPLHF. CDR3 sequence (DNA): TGCGCCAGTCCAGAACCGCCGACAGGACACCTTTCACCCCTCCACTTT.

The rearrangement joins TRBV5-1 to TRBJ1-6; a weak D match, TRBD1 (6 bases). V was cut by 0 bases and J by 14 bases, with 12 bases left in between. The length of the CDR3 is 13 residues. From germline, CDR1 is SGHRS and CDR2 YFSETQ. Here the CDR3 DNA reads TGCGCCAGCAGCTTGGGAGCAGGGGCGGCCCTCCACTTT. Translating it yields CASSLGAGAALHF.

The V call is TRBV12-3 or TRBV12-4, the J call TRBJ2-1; 14 positions match TRBD2. V was pared by 5 bases and J by 9 bases, with 6 bases of the junction left unmatched. The CDR3 contains 15 residues. The CDR3 spells CASSAGLAGVSEQFF. Written as DNA, the CDR3 is TGTGCCAGCAGTGCGGGACTAGCGGGAGTGAGTGAGCAGTTCTTC.

The chain has TRBV7-2 and TRBJ2-7; 7 bases line up with TRBD1. CDR1 is SGHTA and CDR2 is FQGNSA in the germline V gene. This CDR3 has 14 amino acids. Trimming cost V 5 bases and J 3 bases; bases outside gene matches: 7. CDR3 protein: CASSRGQTYYEQYF. In DNA form, the CDR3 reads TGTGCCAGCAGCCGGGGACAGACTTACTACGAGCAGTACTTC. The full variable domain, with the rest looked up from reference TRBV7-2 and TRBJ2-7, is GAGVSQSPSNKVTEKGKDVELRCDPISGHTALYWYRQSLGQGLEFLIYFQGNSAPDKSGLPSDRFSAERTGGSVSTLTIQRTQQEDSAVYLCASSRGQTYYEQYFGPGTRLTVT.

This clonotype showed up just a few times. The rearrangement joins TRBV6-5 to TRBJ2-1, with D perhaps given as TRBD1 or TRBD2 (5 bases each). The CDR3 contains 13 residues. The V end was cut by 3 bases, the J end by 8 bases, with 11 bases between. Germline V lookup: CDR1 MNHEY, CDR2 SVGAGI. The CDR3 here is CASSYRDGDEQFF. For the CDR3, the DNA is TGTGCCAGCAGTTATAGGGACGGGGATGAGCAGTTCTTC.

The rearrangement links TRBV12-3 or TRBV12-4 to TRBJ1-2; 12 positions match TRBD1. The junction had 7 bases not matched to a gene; V was cut back by 6 bases and J by 2 bases. The CDR3 consists of 16 residues. This CDR3 reads CASSPIGTGGNYGYTF. The CDR3, as DNA: TGTGCCAGCAGCCCCATAGGGACAGGGGGCAACTATGGCTACACCTTC.

This sequence joins TRBV7-9 and TRBJ1-1, with D unclear. V lost 5 bases and J lost 0, with 13 bases in between. CDR3 length equals 15 residues. The V gene's germline CDR1 is SEHNR and CDR2 FQNEAQ (reference sequence). This CDR3 reads CASSHRGRLNTEAFF. CDR3 in DNA: TGTGCCAGCAGCCACCGAGGACGGCTGAACACTGAAGCTTTCTTT.

This clonotype was seen only once. The J gene is TRBJ1-1, the V gene TRBV6-6; maybe TRBD1 (5 bases). Germline V gene lookup returns CDR1 MNHNY and CDR2 SVGAGI (reference sequence). The CDR3 has 14 amino acids. The V gene lost 0 bases and the J gene lost 6 bases, with 11 bases spanning the gap. CDR3 nucleotide sequence: TGTGCCAGCAGTTACTCGCTCAGGGCCTCTGAAGCTTTCTTT. Translated: CASSYSLRASEAFF.

This clonotype was detected only a few times. In DNA form, the CDR3 reads TGCGCCAGCAGCCAAGGTTTGCTAGCGGGAGCCAACGAGCAGTACTTC. The encoded protein is CASSQGLLAGANEQYF. This chain links TRBV4-1 with TRBJ2-7; 10 bases are shared with TRBD2. V trimming: 1 base; J trimming: 5 bases; junction bases outside the gene matches: 8. The CDR3 loop spans 16 amino acids. Germline V gene data show CDR1 as MGHRA and CDR2 as YSYEKL.

The genes are TRBV3-1 and TRBJ2-1; D not certain. TRBJ2-7 matches the DNA end more closely, so the J call is doubtful. Germline V gene sequence: CDR1 LGHDT, CDR2 YNNKEL (reference sequence). The CDR3 extends over 15 amino acids. The CDR3 protein is CASSLLSRNSNEQYF. The CDR3 DNA sequence: TGTGCCAGCAGCCTTCTTTCTAGAAACTCCAATGAGCAGTACTTC.

The chain joins TRBV4-2 to TRBJ2-3; TRBD1 aligns across 7 bases. V dropped 0 bases and J dropped 2; count of bases not matched to a gene: 5. Germline assignment: CDR1 LGHNA and CDR2 YNFKEQ. The CDR3 sequence is 16 residues long. DNA for the CDR3: TGTGCCAGCAGCCAAGATGGACAGGCCTACACAGATACGCAGTATTTT. Translating it yields CASSQDGQAYTDTQYF.

The chain couples TRBV3-1 to TRBJ2-3; perhaps TRBD2 as D (6 bases). Germline-derived CDR1 and CDR2 are LGHDT and YNNKEL (reference sequence). The ends were cut back, 4 bases at V and 1 base at J, with 9 bases in the middle. CDR3 length equals 14 residues. CDR3 bases: TGTGCCAGCAGCCGTAGCGGTCGCACAGATACGCAGTATTTT. Translation: CASSRSGRTDTQYF.

This clonotype was recorded at least ten times. The CDR3 region has the DNA TGCAGCGGATTAGGGGGGGACCTCGAGCAGTACTTC. It codes for CSGLGGDLEQYF. The V and J genes are TRBV29-1 and TRBJ2-7, with D tentatively TRBD2 (7 bases). The CDR3 extends over 12 amino acids. Trimming left V 7 bases short and J 6 bases short, with 16 bases between. Looked up from germline, CDR1 is SQVTM and CDR2 is ANQGSEA.

This chain connects TRBV29-1 to TRBJ2-7; D remains unclear. Between the trimmed V and J ends, which lost 1 base and 2 bases, there was a span of 12 bases. There are 14 residues in the CDR3. The V gene's germline CDR1 is SQVTM and CDR2 ANQGSEA. In nucleotides, the CDR3 is TGCAGCGTTGAAGGGACCGGACGTGCCTACGAGCAGTACTTC. Its protein is CSVEGTGRAYEQYF.

This chain links TRBV20-1 with TRBJ2-5; D unresolved. Deletions cut 6 bases from V and 11 bases from J, with 16 bases between. The germline V gene encodes CDR1 DFQATT and CDR2 SNEGSKA (reference sequence). CDR3 length: 11 residues. This CDR3 is CSARRTLEQYF. Written as DNA, the CDR3 is TGCAGTGCCAGGCGGACCCTTGAGCAGTACTTC.

The CDR3 sequence: CASSRTFEAFF. DNA of the CDR3: TGTGCCAGCAGCAGGACCTTTGAAGCTTTCTTT. The rearrangement joins TRBV7-2 to TRBJ1-1; unclear D gene. The CDR3 has 11 amino acids. Trimming removed 5 bases at V and 7 bases at J, with 8 bases between. Germline CDR1 is SGHTA and CDR2 is FQGNSA. Full variable domain (outside the CDR3, taken from reference TRBV7-2 and TRBJ1-1): GAGVSQSPSNKVTEKGKDVELRCDPISGHTALYWYRQSLGQGLEFLIYFQGNSAPDKSGLPSDRFSAERTGGSVSTLTIQRTQQEDSAVYLCASSRTFEAFFGQGTRLTVV.

This clonotype was observed a few times. This chain links TRBV27 with TRBJ1-2; TRBD1 aligns across 10 bases. After removal of 6 bases from V and 5 bases from J, the junction contained 12 bases not matched to a gene. Germline CDR1 MNHEY, CDR2 SMNVEV (reference sequence). The CDR3 totals 16 residues. The CDR3 protein is CASSPTGTGVEYGYTF. In nucleotides, the CDR3 is TGTGCCAGCAGCCCAACCGGGACAGGGGTGGAGTATGGCTACACCTTC.

This clonotype has only one observation. V and J are TRBV20-1 and TRBJ2-1; D possibly corresponds to TRBD2 (6 bases). V was clipped by 6 bases and J by 5 bases, with 20 bases between them. This CDR3 is 15 amino acids long. Germline V gene data show CDR1 as DFQATT and CDR2 as SNEGSKA (reference sequence). The CDR3 DNA reads as TGCAGTGCCAGATCCGGGACTGGGTTAAACAATGAGCAGTTCTTC. Its protein is CSARSGTGLNNEQFF.

The genes are TRBV10-2 and TRBJ2-7; 8 bases are a match to TRBD2. V gave up 6 bases and J gave up 4 bases; unmatched junction bases: 5. CDR3 length equals 13 residues. Germline CDR1 WSHSY, CDR2 SAAADI. This CDR3 is CASRGAGEYEQYF. The CDR3 bases are TGCGCCAGCAGGGGAGCGGGAGAGTACGAGCAGTACTTC.

V usage is TRBV5-1 and J usage is TRBJ1-2, with D possibly TRBD1 on 5 matching bases. The germline V gene encodes CDR1 SGHRS and CDR2 YFSETQ. V was pared by 0 bases and J by 1 base, with 16 bases between. This CDR3 is built from 17 residues. For the CDR3, the DNA is TGCGCCAGCAGCTTGGGGGCTGTGGGGGGTAATAACTATGGCTACACCTTC. It specifies CASSLGAVGGNNYGYTF.

This clonotype was detected only a few times. This rearrangement joins TRBV13 to TRBJ2-5; D not resolved. CDR3 size: 15 residues. Germline CDR1 and CDR2: PRHDT and FYEKMQ (reference sequence). V lost 5 bases to trimming and J lost 2 bases, with 15 bases between them. This CDR3 reads CASSRYGRRQETQYF. CDR3 nucleotides: TGTGCCAGCAGCCGATACGGAAGACGTCAAGAGACCCAGTACTTC.

This clonotype has a handful of counts. The chain employs TRBV18 and TRBJ2-1; the D gene could be TRBD1 or TRBD2 (5 bases each). Germline lookup yields CDR1 KGHSH and CDR2 LQKENI. V lost 3 bases, J lost 7 bases, and 13 bases lay in between. The CDR3 is 14 amino acids. For the CDR3, the DNA is TGTGCCAGCTCACCGGATGGGGGATGGAATGAGCAGTTCTTC. The encoded protein is CASSPDGGWNEQFF.